The 32 T cell receptor beta chains listed next were all sequenced from one sample in a study of cytomegalovirus exposure and HLA in healthy donors (dated by TCRdb to between 2016 and 2019). Preparation of the library involved the immunoSEQ multiplex PCR assay. For the multiplex PCR, a mixture combining 60 forward primers for TCR Vbeta segments and 13 reverse primers for TCR Jbeta segments was used. Here the immuneACCESS table is served through TCRdb, limited to in-frame sequences with V and J called. Missing clones are a known gap in these copies; in checked studies unresolved V genes cover under half, and the rest lacks a known reason. Present in this sample are some 150,000 clones, roughly 63% of which were seen just once. Clones ranked in the top ten supply roughly 6.8% of the sample. Sequencing was done on a sample of PBMCs. The receptor source for this set is a woman aged 55 to 70 in good health and CMV-seropositive.

About this clone: Germline and junction disagree at one end, which may indicate a read error. The rearrangement uses TRBV7-7 and TRBJ2-3; 8 nucleotides agree with TRBD2. CDR1 is SSHAT and CDR2 is FNYEAQ in the germline V gene (reference sequence). This CDR3 has 14 amino acids. CDR3 in DNA: TGTGCTAGCAGCTCCAGCGGGGGTACAGATACGCAGTATTTT. As protein: CASSSSGGTDTQYF.

This clone was counted a few times. In DNA form, the CDR3 reads TGTGCCAGCAGCTATCCAGGGGACTCCTACGAGCAGTACTTC. This encodes CASSYPGDSYEQYF. The rearrangement links TRBV5-4 to TRBJ2-7; a weak D match, TRBD1 (6 bases). V was pared by 3 bases and J by 0 bases, with 10 bases between. The CDR3 has 14 amino acids. CDR1 SGHNT and CDR2 YYREEE come from the germline V gene (reference sequence).

The chain uses TRBV28 and TRBJ2-7; D is undetermined. Trimming left V 4 bases short and J 0 bases short, with 10 bases between. Germline lookup yields CDR1 MDHEN and CDR2 SYDVKM. The CDR3 extends over 14 amino acids. The chain's CDR3 is CASSSPPVSYEQYF. In DNA, the CDR3 is TGTGCCAGCAGTTCCCCCCCAGTCTCCTACGAGCAGTACTTC.

The V call is TRBV18, the J call TRBJ2-7, with 13 bases identical to TRBD2. Germline loops: CDR1 KGHSH, CDR2 LQKENI. The CDR3 has 15 amino acids. The ends lost 3 bases at V and 4 bases at J; junction bases unmatched: 3. The CDR3 DNA reads TGTGCCAGCTCACCCGGGACTAGCGGGATGTACGAGCAGTACTTC. This translates into CASSPGTSGMYEQYF.

The chain has TRBV7-2 and TRBJ2-1, with TRBD2 matching over 10 bases. CDR3 length: 17 residues. V was pared by 5 bases and J by 4 bases, with 11 bases of the junction left unmatched. Germline V CDR1 and CDR2: SGHTA, FQGNSA. The CDR3 nucleotides are TGTGCCAGCAGCCCACCGCGCGGGACTAGCGTGTACAATGAGCAGTTCTTC. Translation: CASSPPRGTSVYNEQFF.

The chain couples TRBV7-9 to TRBJ2-2, with 14 nucleotides matching TRBD2. V shed 5 bases and J 7 bases; nucleotides not matched to a gene: 9. The CDR3 has 17 residues. The germline V gene encodes CDR1 SEHNR and CDR2 FQNEAQ (reference sequence). Here the CDR3 DNA reads TGTGCCAGCAGCGTCGGGACTAGCGGGAGTAAGGACGGGGAGCTGTTTTTT. Translating gives CASSVGTSGSKDGELFF.

The CDR3 bases are TGTGCCAGCAGCGCGGACAGGGACACTGAAGCTTTCTTT. Residues: CASSADRDTEAFF. The gene calls are TRBV5-4 and TRBJ1-1; 8 bases are shared with TRBD1. Germline V gene sequence: CDR1 SGHNT, CDR2 YYREEE (reference sequence). The CDR3 runs to 13 residues. Trimming took 4 bases from V and 3 from J; bases not matched to a gene: 2.

This chain connects TRBV28 to TRBJ2-4; TRBD1 matches 8 bases. V lost 5 bases to trimming and J lost 0 bases; unmatched junction nucleotides: 12. Per germline, CDR1 MDHEN and CDR2 SYDVKM. This CDR3 region has 18 residues. The CDR3 DNA reads TGTGCCAGCAGTCTCCCAGGGGGCGCCTTTCTAGCCAAAAACATTCAGTACTTC. Translation gives CASSLPGGAFLAKNIQYF. Together with reference TRBV28 and TRBJ2-4, the CDR3 gives the full variable domain: DVKVTQSSRYLVKRTGEKVFLECVQDMDHENMFWYRQDPGLGLRLIYFSYDVKMKEKGDIPEGYSVSREKKERFSLILESASTNQTSMYLCASSLPGGAFLAKNIQYFGAGTRLSVL.

The chain couples TRBV28 to TRBJ1-3; TRBD1 matches 7 bases. The DNA end is a closer match to TRBJ2-2, so the J assignment may be wrong. The length of the CDR3 is 16 residues. Germline lookup yields CDR1 MDHEN and CDR2 SYDVKM. CDR3 in amino acids: CASTRLGQSNTGELFF. The CDR3 DNA sequence: TGTGCCAGCACTAGGCTGGGACAGTCGAACACCGGGGAGCTGTTTTTT.

V usage is TRBV2 and J usage is TRBJ2-3; possible D gene TRBD1, 6 bases. V was trimmed by 6 bases and J by 4 bases, leaving 14 bases between them. The germline CDR1 and CDR2 sequences are SNHLY and FYNNEI. This CDR3 comprises 14 residues. CDR3 protein: CASSRQEAPDTQYF. The DNA for the CDR3 is TGTGCCAGCAGCCGACAGGAGGCCCCAGATACGCAGTATTTT.

The chain combines TRBV7-8 with TRBJ2-2; possible D gene TRBD2, 5 bases. This CDR3 contains 15 residues. Trimming stripped 9 bases from V and 4 bases from J, with 18 bases between. Germline lookup yields CDR1 SGHVS and CDR2 FQNEAQ. The DNA of the CDR3 is TGTGCCAGTCTGGAGGCGAGGATATCCACCGGGGAGCTGTTTTTT. It codes for CASLEARISTGELFF.

The genes are TRBV15 and TRBJ2-1; 9 bases line up with TRBD1. Trimming at V came to 8 bases and at J to 2 bases, leaving 7 bases not matched to a gene. Looked up from germline, CDR1 is LNHNV and CDR2 is YYDKDF (reference sequence). The CDR3 is made up of 15 amino acids. The CDR3 coding sequence is TGTGCCACCGCCACCGGGACAGGGCCCTACAATGAGCAGTTCTTC. Its protein is CATATGTGPYNEQFF.

V gene TRBV28 combines with J gene TRBJ2-5; tentatively, D is TRBD2 (5 bases). CDR1 and CDR2 (germline): MDHEN, SYDVKM. Trimming left V 5 bases short and J 9 bases short, with 25 bases between. The CDR3 totals 16 residues. The DNA of the CDR3 is TGTGCCAGCAGTACACTAGAGCGGTACCCCCAAGGCCCCCAGTACTTC. Amino acid sequence: CASSTLERYPQGPQYF.

The rearrangement links TRBV2 to TRBJ1-1, with D possibly TRBD1 on 6 matching bases. V shed 10 bases and J shed 1 base, with 16 bases lying between them. CDR3 length equals 14 residues. CDR1 SNHLY and CDR2 FYNNEI come from the germline V gene. This CDR3 reads CATIHGQPNTEAFF. DNA of the CDR3: TGTGCCACCATTCATGGACAGCCGAACACTGAAGCTTTCTTT.

This clone turned up a few times. The V gene is TRBV28, the J gene TRBJ1-2, with 7 bases identical to TRBD1. The CDR3 consists of 12 residues. CDR1 MDHEN and CDR2 SYDVKM come from the germline V gene. With 6 bases clipped from V and 6 bases from J, the junction kept 4 bases outside the gene matches. The DNA of the CDR3 is TGTGCCAGCAGAACTACAGGGGATGGCTACACCTTC. It specifies CASRTTGDGYTF.

J is TRBJ2-5 and V is TRBV27, with D hard to call. This CDR3 has 16 amino acids. Trimming took off 4 bases at V and 5 bases at J, with 20 bases between the two ends. Germline V lookup: CDR1 MNHEY, CDR2 SMNVEV (reference sequence). Here the CDR3 reads CASSSLTSNSRETQYF. The DNA for the CDR3 is TGTGCCAGCAGTTCCTTGACCTCAAACAGTAGGGAGACCCAGTACTTC.

This chain uses TRBV4-1 with TRBJ2-2, with 8 bases fitting TRBD1. The V segment lost 4 bases and the J segment 5 bases; nucleotides outside the gene matches: 15. From germline, CDR1 is MGHRA and CDR2 YSYEKL. The CDR3 sequence is 18 residues long. CDR3 DNA: TGCGCCAGCAGCCTCCGTGGTACAGGGGGAGTGTTGACCGGGGAGCTGTTTTTT. It translates to CASSLRGTGGVLTGELFF.

CDR3 sequence reads: CASSVDSRKYNEQFF. In DNA, the CDR3 is TGTGCCAGCAGCGTAGATTCTAGGAAGTACAATGAGCAGTTCTTC. The genes are TRBV9 and TRBJ2-1; D is undetermined. V was trimmed by 0 bases and J by 4 bases, leaving 11 bases between them. Per the germline V gene, CDR1 is SGDLS and CDR2 is YYNGEE. The CDR3 loop spans 15 amino acids.

The chain is built from TRBV5-1 and TRBJ2-1; the match to TRBD2 covers 8 bases. The CDR3 is 17 residues long. Germline V gene data show CDR1 as SGHRS and CDR2 as YFSETQ. After removal of 4 bases from V and 7 bases from J, the junction contained 16 bases not matched to a gene. CDR3 bases: TGCGCCAGCAGCCTGGCGGGGGGTAGCGGGAATTCAAATGAGCAGTTCTTC. It specifies CASSLAGGSGNSNEQFF.

The chain combines TRBV5-1 with TRBJ2-7, with 15 bases that match TRBD2. This CDR3 has 17 residues. Germline V gives CDR1 SGHRS, CDR2 YFSETQ. Germline trimming cut 4 bases from V and 2 bases from J; bases unmatched to any gene: 7. This CDR3 reads CASSPGLAGGRPYEQYF. CDR3 coding DNA: TGCGCCAGCAGCCCGGGACTAGCGGGAGGACGCCCCTACGAGCAGTACTTC. The whole variable domain, remainder taken from reference TRBV5-1 and TRBJ2-7, is KAGVTQTPRYLIKTRGQQVTLSCSPISGHRSVSWYQQTPGQGLQFLFEYFSETQRNKGNFPGRFSGRQFSNSRSEMNVSTLELGDSALYLCASSPGLAGGRPYEQYFGPGTRLTVT.

The rearrangement links TRBV9 to TRBJ2-1, with 13 bases identical to TRBD2. Unmatched junction bases numbered 3, after V lost 0 bases and J lost 9 bases. The CDR3 covers 15 residues. Germline V gene data show CDR1 as SGDLS and CDR2 as YYNGEE. The CDR3 loop reads CASSVVGLAGFEQFF. CDR3 nucleotide sequence: TGTGCCAGCAGCGTAGTGGGACTAGCGGGATTTGAGCAGTTCTTC.

As regards this clone: This sample includes further DNA sequences coding for the same CDR3. The chain joins TRBV11-2 to TRBJ2-3; no clear D. The ends were cut back, 5 bases at V and 6 bases at J, with 9 bases in the middle. The CDR3 sequence is 12 residues long. Germline-derived CDR1 and CDR2 are SGHAT and FQNNGV. CDR3 protein: CASSPSRDTQYF. The CDR3 DNA follows: TGTGCCAGCAGCCCTTCGAGGGATACGCAGTATTTT.

This chain connects TRBV5-1 to TRBJ2-5, with D possibly matching TRBD1 (5 bases). CDR3 length: 15 amino acids. V was clipped by 1 base and J by 4 bases, with 14 bases between them. CDR1 and CDR2 from the germline V gene are SGHRS and YFSETQ. Written as DNA, the CDR3 is TGCGCCAGCAGCTTGCGGCAGGGAAGGGGAGAGACCCAGTACTTC. This gives the protein CASSLRQGRGETQYF.

This clone was seen more than once but under ten times. This chain links TRBV7-9 with TRBJ2-5; 15 nucleotides line up with TRBD2. CDR1 and CDR2 from the germline V gene are SEHNR and FQNEAQ (reference sequence). J was trimmed by 3 bases and V by 5 bases; bases with no gene match: 10. The CDR3 runs 18 residues. In DNA, the CDR3 is TGTGCCAGCAGCCCGGGGACTAGCGGGAGGCCCGGAAAAGAGACCCAGTACTTC. It specifies CASSPGTSGRPGKETQYF.

This clone was seen a single time. V gene TRBV6-6 combines with J gene TRBJ2-5, with TRBD2 identical over 8 bases. The CDR3 extends over 16 amino acids. CDR1 is MNHNY and CDR2 is SVGAGI in the germline V gene (reference sequence). Trimming took 2 bases from V and 3 from J; bases not matched to a gene: 8. Here the CDR3 reads CASSYEIGRAEETQYF. The CDR3 nucleotides are TGTGCCAGCAGTTACGAAATCGGGAGGGCCGAAGAGACCCAGTACTTC.

J is TRBJ2-7 and V is TRBV10-3; D is perhaps TRBD2 (6 bases). Germline-derived CDR1 and CDR2 are ENHRY and SYGVKD. The CDR3 runs 15 residues. V shed 0 bases and J shed 3 bases, with 12 bases lying between them. The CDR3 sequence is CAISESVTAGYEQYF. The CDR3 DNA is TGTGCCATCAGTGAGTCTGTGACAGCGGGCTACGAGCAGTACTTC.

This chain connects TRBV6-4 to TRBJ2-7; TRBD2 aligns across 8 bases. V dropped 6 bases and J dropped 0; count of bases not matched to a gene: 13. The CDR3 has 17 residues. CDR1 and CDR2 from the germline V gene are MRHNA and SNTAGT. The CDR3 spells CASRTRGLAGSSYEQYF. The CDR3 bases are TGTGCCAGCAGGACGAGAGGGTTAGCGGGATCCTCCTACGAGCAGTACTTC.

V and J are TRBV4-1 and TRBJ2-1; 9 nucleotides align to TRBD1. The germline gives CDR1 MGHRA, CDR2 YSYEKL. The trim removed 6 bases at V and 7 bases at J, leaving 4 bases unmatched. The length of the CDR3 is 13 residues. CDR3 loop: CASRGTGWNEQFF. CDR3 bases: TGCGCCAGCAGAGGGACAGGGTGGAATGAGCAGTTCTTC.

The J gene is TRBJ1-1, the V gene TRBV11-2; D remains unclear. The CDR3 contains 13 residues. The ends were cut back, 1 base at V and 4 bases at J, with 7 bases in the middle. Germline assignment: CDR1 SGHAT and CDR2 FQNNGV. The CDR3 here is CASSLARGTEAFF. The DNA of the CDR3 is TGTGCCAGCAGCTTAGCCCGGGGCACTGAAGCTTTCTTT. Looking up the rest from reference TRBV11-2 and TRBJ1-1 gives the full variable domain: EAGVAQSPRYKIIEKRQSVAFWCNPISGHATLYWYQQILGQGPKLLIQFQNNGVVDDSQLPKDRFSAERLKGVDSTLKIQPAKLEDSAVYLCASSLARGTEAFFGQGTRLTVV.

The chain couples TRBV7-9 to TRBJ1-2; tentative D call: TRBD1 (6 bases). CDR1 is SEHNR, CDR2 FQNEAQ, per germline (reference sequence). Trimming pared 3 bases from V and 6 bases from J, leaving 11 bases between. This CDR3 is built from 13 residues. CDR3 bases: TGTGCCAGCAGCTTCGGACAGTTTGATGGCTACACCTTC. It translates to CASSFGQFDGYTF.

The sample holds a few counts of this clone. The chain couples TRBV9 to TRBJ2-4; 11 bases fit TRBD2. Germline CDR1 SGDLS, CDR2 YYNGEE. Trimming removed 4 bases from V and 5 bases from J; junction bases left unmatched: 11. The CDR3 length is 17 residues. Here the CDR3 DNA reads TGTGCCAGCAGCCCCCGAGCTAGCGGGAGGTTCGAAAACATTCAGTACTTC. This translates into CASSPRASGRFENIQYF.

V and J are TRBV5-1 and TRBJ2-2; TRBD2 is a possible D gene (6 bases). The CDR3 has 15 residues. V lost 6 bases to trimming and J lost 1 base, with 13 bases between them. Germline V gene sequence: CDR1 SGHRS, CDR2 YFSETQ. Here the CDR3 DNA reads TGCGCCAGCACTACGGGGGTTGGGAACACCGGGGAGCTGTTTTTT. Protein product: CASTTGVGNTGELFF.